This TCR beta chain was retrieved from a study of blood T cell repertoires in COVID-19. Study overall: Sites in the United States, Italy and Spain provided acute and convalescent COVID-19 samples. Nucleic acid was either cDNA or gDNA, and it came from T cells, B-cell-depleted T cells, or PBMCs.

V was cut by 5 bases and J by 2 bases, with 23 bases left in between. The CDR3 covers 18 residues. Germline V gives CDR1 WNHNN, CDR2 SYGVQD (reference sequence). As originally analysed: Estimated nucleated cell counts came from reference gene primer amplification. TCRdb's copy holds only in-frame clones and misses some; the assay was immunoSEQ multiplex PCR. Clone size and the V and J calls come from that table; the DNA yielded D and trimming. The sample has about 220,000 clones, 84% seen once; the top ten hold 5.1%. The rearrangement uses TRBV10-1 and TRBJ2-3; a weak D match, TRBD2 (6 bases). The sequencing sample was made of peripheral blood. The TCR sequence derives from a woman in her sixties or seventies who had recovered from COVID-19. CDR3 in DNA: TGCGCCAGCAGTCGAGTCCCCTCGGGACGGGGGTTCACAGATACGCAGTATTTT. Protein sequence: CASSRVPSGRGFTDTQYF.